This T cell receptor beta chain was identified in a study of Ad26.COV2.S vaccination and SARS-CoV-2 variants. General study points: Reported post-vaccination CD8+ and CD4+ T cell responses to spike showed substantial breadth. Responses of T cells in total may have been underestimated by the TCR breadth and depth analyses.

CDR1 and CDR2 (germline): LGHNA, YSLEER. The ends were cut back, 0 bases at V and 2 bases at J, with 10 bases in the middle. The CDR3 spans 15 residues. Worth noting for this clone: Its antigen remains unidentified.

Produced via immunoSEQ multiplex PCR; TCRdb's table is partial and in-frame only. The data hold roughly 450,000 clones, with around nine tenths observed a single time. Described treatment: around 19 received Ad26.COV2.S at low or high dose, single or two shots; 5 received placebo; per-sample allocation not given. Collection of samples fell on day 63 after the first vaccine or placebo injection. The chain carries TRBV4-3 and TRBJ2-5; D gene uncertain. The sequence was obtained from a person between 18 and 59 years old who received the Ad26.COV2.S COVID-19 vaccine or a placebo. Sample: peripheral blood, taken in a trial of Ad26.COV2.S vaccine versus placebo. The CDR3 loop is CASSQEDTWQETQYF. The CDR3 bases are TGCGCCAGCAGCCAAGAAGATACGTGGCAAGAGACCCAGTACTTC.